These T cell receptor beta chains were read from a single sample in a study of T cell responses to AZD1222 COVID-19 vaccine. Only in-frame clones appear in the TCRdb table, and some are missing; sequencing was by immunoSEQ multiplex PCR. Of about 130,000 clones listed, about 92% are singletons. The sequencing used peripheral blood, collected on day 0 of AZD1222 vaccination. The source is an adult in good health. CDR3s include the opening cysteine and the closing phenylalanine or tryptophan. A D gene is named only where the DNA matches it firmly. The size entry is marked missing in some rows and otherwise reads once, few, many or a size class.

NA,TRBD1,TRBJ2-5,TRBV18,TGTGCCAGCTCAGGGGACAGACAAGAGACCCAGTACTTC,CASSGDRQETQYF
NA,TRBD2,TRBJ2-1,TRBV2,TGTGCCAGCAGGGTTCTAGCGGGGACGTACAATGAGCAGTTCTTC,CASRVLAGTYNEQFF
NA,NA,TRBJ2-2,TRBV4-3,TGCGCCAGCAGCCGATTCAGGGGCTTGGGGGAGCTGTTTTTT,CASSRFRGLGELFF
NA,NA,TRBJ2-2,TRBV2,TGTGCCAGCAGTGCCGGCAGGGGATCCGCGTTTGACACCGGGGAGCTGTTTTTT,CASSAGRGSAFDTGELFF
NA,TRBD2,TRBJ2-7,TRBV10-3,TGTGCCATCAGTGAGGGACCAGCGGGGGGGTACGAGCAGTACTTC,CAISEGPAGGYEQYF
few,NA,TRBJ2-1,TRBV7-2,TGTGCCAGCAGCTTATACGGCAGGGTTGTCGATGAGCAGTTCTTC,CASSLYGRVVDEQFF
NA,TRBD2,TRBJ2-1,TRBV7-2,TGTGCCAGCAGCCCAAGACTAGCGGGGGCGAATGAGCAGTTCTTC,CASSPRLAGANEQFF
NA,NA,TRBJ2-5,TRBV2,TGTGCCAGCAGTGATGGACGTCGGGAGACCCAGTACTTC,CASSDGRRETQYF
few,NA,TRBJ2-7,TRBV3-1/TRBV3-2,TGTGCCAGCAGCCCACGCGACACTGCCTCCTACGAGCAGTACTTC,CASSPRDTASYEQYF
NA,TRBD2,TRBJ2-3,TRBV12-3/TRBV12-4,TGTGCCAGCGGACTAGCGGGGGTAGATACGCAGTATTTT,CASGLAGVDTQYF
NA,NA,TRBJ2-2,TRBV6-5,TGTGCCAGCAGTTACCACAGGTACACCGGGGAGCTGTTTTTT,CASSYHRYTGELFF
NA,TRBD1,TRBJ1-5,TRBV24-1,TGTGCCACCAGAGACACAGGGGCCCCCAATCAGCCCCAGCATTTT,CATRDTGAPNQPQHF
NA,NA,TRBJ1-2,TRBV3-1/TRBV3-2,TGTGCCAGCAGCCAAGATTTTCGGATTCGGAACTATGGCTACACCTTC,CASSQDFRIRNYGYTF
NA,TRBD1,TRBJ2-7,TRBV4-3,TGCGCCAGCAGCCTTGGGGGACAGGGAACCCACGAGCAGTACTTC,CASSLGGQGTHEQYF
NA,NA,TRBJ2-3,TRBV6-2/TRBV6-3,TGTGCCAGCAGTTACATCGGGGGCTCAGATACGCAGTATTTT,CASSYIGGSDTQYF
few,NA,TRBJ2-7,TRBV4-3,TGCGCCAGCAGCCAAGTTTCTGGTTCCGCCTACGAGCAGTACTTC,CASSQVSGSAYEQYF
NA,NA,TRBJ1-1,TRBV6-5,TGTGCCAGCAGTCCCCTTTGGGGGGTTACTGAAGCTTTCTTT,CASSPLWGVTEAFF
NA,TRBD2,TRBJ2-1,TRBV7-3,TGTGCCAGCAGTCCTACTAGCGGGGGGGCGAATGAGCAGTTCTTC,CASSPTSGGANEQFF
NA,TRBD1,TRBJ2-2,TRBV29-1,TGCAGCGTAGCCGGGACAGTTATCACCGGGGAGCTGTTTTTT,CSVAGTVITGELFF
NA,TRBD2,TRBJ2-7,TRBV6-5,TGTGCCAGCCGGACTAGCGGGGGGGCCAACGAGCAGTACTTC,CASRTSGGANEQYF
NA,NA,TRBJ1-4,TRBV9,TGTGCCAGCAGCCCCCTCGGGACGAGTGAAAAACTGTTTTTT,CASSPLGTSEKLFF
few,NA,TRBJ1-5,TRBV5-1,TGCGCCAGCAGCTTGGCGGGGGCGGGCAATCAGCCCCAGCATTTT,CASSLAGAGNQPQHF
NA,NA,TRBJ1-1,TRBV27,TGTGCCAGCAGTCCCCCGGGACAGAACACTGAAGCTTTCTTT,CASSPPGQNTEAFF
NA,NA,TRBJ1-2,TRBV5-1,TGCGCCAGCAGCTTGGGACAGGCAGACTATGGCTACACCTTC,CASSLGQADYGYTF
NA,NA,TRBJ2-5,TRBV11-2,TGTGCCAGCAGCTTAGCGCTCAGGGGTCTAGGGGCCCAGTACTTC,CASSLALRGLGAQYF
NA,NA,TRBJ2-5,TRBV19,TGTGCCAGTAGTGGGGCCAGGGTTGGGGAGACCCAGTACTTC,CASSGARVGETQYF
NA,NA,TRBJ1-6,TRBV14,TGTGCCAGCAGCCAAGAAGGTCATTCACCCCTCCACTTT,CASSQEGHSPLHF
NA,TRBD1,TRBJ1-4,TRBV14,TGTGCCAGCAGCCAAGAGACAGGGCGGAATGAAAAACTGTTTTTT,CASSQETGRNEKLFF
NA,NA,TRBJ1-1,TRBV15,TGTGCCACCAGCAGAGATCCAGGGTTTGAAGCTTTCTTT,CATSRDPGFEAFF
once,NA,TRBJ2-5,TRBV7-9,TGTGCCAGCAGCTCGTTGAATACCCAGTACTTC,CASSSLNTQYF
NA,TRBD2,TRBJ2-7,TRBV12-5,TGTGCTAGTGGGGGAGGGGAGCAGTACTTC,CASGGGEQYF
NA,NA,TRBJ1-5,TRBV7-6,TGTGCCAGCAGCTTAGGACAGCTAAATCAGCCCCAGCATTTT,CASSLGQLNQPQHF
NA,TRBD1,TRBJ1-3,TRBV5-1,TGCGCCAGCAGCATAGGACAGGGGGCCGGTGGAAACACCATATATTTT,CASSIGQGAGGNTIYF
NA,TRBD1,TRBJ2-7,TRBV19,TGTGCCAGTAGTCAATACAGGGGGTACGAGCAGTACTTC,CASSQYRGYEQYF
NA,NA,TRBJ2-3,TRBV10-2,TGCGCCAGCAGTGAGTCGAATCCGCGGGGTACGCAGTATTTT,CASSESNPRGTQYF
NA,NA,TRBJ2-5,TRBV5-4,TGTGCCAGCAGCCTTCTTCGCCAAGAGACCCAGTACTTC,CASSLLRQETQYF
once,NA,TRBJ1-6,TRBV6-1,TGTGCCAGCAGTGAAGGGACGAGCCTCCACTTT,CASSEGTSLHF
NA,TRBD1,TRBJ1-3,TRBV11-2,TGTGCCAGCAGCTTCACCACAGGGGTTGGAAACACCATATATTTT,CASSFTTGVGNTIYF
NA,NA,TRBJ2-1,TRBV2,TGTGCCAGCAGTGAAGAGGTGGGTTACAATGAGCAGTTCTTC,CASSEEVGYNEQFF
once,TRBD1,TRBJ1-4,TRBV9,TGTGCCAGCAGCCCAACAGGGGCAACTAATGAAAAACTGTTTTTT,CASSPTGATNEKLFF
NA,NA,TRBJ1-2,TRBV6-2/TRBV6-3,TGTGCCAGCAGTAGGACAGTCTTGCGGGGCTACACCTTC,CASSRTVLRGYTF
NA,TRBD1,TRBJ1-1,TRBV7-2,TGTGCCAGCAGCGGACAGGGGGCGCTCACTGAAGCTTTCTTT,CASSGQGALTEAFF
NA,TRBD2,TRBJ2-3,TRBV6-4,TGTGCCAGCAGTAGGACTAGCGGGGGACCCGAGGAGACAGATACGCAGTATTTT,CASSRTSGGPEETDTQYF
NA,TRBD1,TRBJ2-3,TRBV5-1,TGCGCCAGCAGCCCGCGAGGGACAGGGACCACAGATACGCAGTATTTT,CASSPRGTGTTDTQYF
NA,NA,TRBJ1-1,TRBV2,TGTGCCAGCAGTGAAAGGGGCTTTAGGGGCGACGAATCCACTGAAGCTTTCTTT,CASSERGFRGDESTEAFF
NA,NA,TRBJ1-3,TRBV19,TGTGCCAGTAGTCTGAACTCTGGAAACACCATATATTTT,CASSLNSGNTIYF
NA,TRBD1,TRBJ1-2,TRBV24-1,TGTGCCACCAGTGGCCTACCGGGACAGGGGGTCAATGGCTACACCTTC,CATSGLPGQGVNGYTF